Sequencing of this T cell receptor (beta chain) was carried out in a study of CD8 T cells in ankylosing spondylitis. Making the TCR beta libraries involved quantitative 5'-RACE with molecular barcodes. TCRdb called the 5' RACE reads again in MiXCR, with one record for every CDR3 protein. The sample shows about 110,000 distinct CDR3 sequences, approximately 25% of them seen only once. This clonotype was seen a handful of times. Looked up from germline, CDR1 is MNHEY and CDR2 is SMNVEV (reference sequence). The CDR3 runs to 17 residues. Trimming stripped 3 bases from V and 2 bases from J, with 17 bases between.

This sequence joins TRBV27 and TRBJ1-5; no clear D. The TCR comes from a male donor with ankylosing spondylitis. Sequences were obtained from synovial fluid, either unsorted or a sorted T cell fraction (not recorded which). Written as DNA, the CDR3 is TGTGCCAGCAGTTTTCTGGACCCCGGGCGGGGCAATCAGCCCCAGCATTTT. The encoded protein is CASSFLDPGRGNQPQHF.